Listed here are 20 T cell receptor beta chains from one sample, sequenced in a study of shared clonotypes between healthy human individuals. The data were produced by immunoSEQ multiplex PCR, yet TCRdb's version contains in-frame clones alone and is incomplete. This sample has millions of clones; about 95% occur once, and the top ten carry more than 0.95%. Naive CD8 cells lacked CD45RO and underwent positive selection for CCR7, leaving out terminally differentiated effector memory CD45RA+ cells. The specimen sequenced was naive CD8+ T cells sorted from blood. The receptors were gathered from a man aged 18 to 30 in good health.

The chain combines TRBV6-5 with TRBJ2-7, with 7 bases aligning to TRBD2. Looked up from germline, CDR1 is MNHEY and CDR2 is SVGAGI. This CDR3 region has 15 residues. V lost 6 bases to trimming and J lost 0 bases; unmatched junction nucleotides: 8. CDR3 in DNA: TGTGCCAGCAGGAATCGCGGGGGTCACTCCTACGAGCAGTACTTC. Amino acid sequence: CASRNRGGHSYEQYF.

The chain joins TRBV5-6 to TRBJ2-1; D uncertain. Trimming removed 4 bases from V and 15 bases from J, with 17 bases in between. There are 12 residues in the CDR3. The V gene's germline CDR1 is SGHDT and CDR2 YYEEEE. The CDR3 nucleotides read TGTGCCAGCAGCCCCACCGGCCTCAGGTGGTTCTTC. Protein product: CASSPTGLRWFF.

Remarks on this clone: The sample has other DNA sequences that encode this CDR3 too. The V call is TRBV2, the J call TRBJ2-5; D gene uncertain. The CDR3 is 12 residues long. Germline V gives CDR1 SNHLY, CDR2 FYNNEI. With 0 bases removed from V and 5 bases from J, the gap between germline ends came to 4 bases. CDR3: CASSEALETQYF. CDR3 nucleotides: TGTGCCAGCAGTGAAGCGCTGGAGACCCAGTACTTC.

V is TRBV10-2 and J is TRBJ2-1; the D is unclear. V gave up 2 bases and J gave up 6 bases, with 11 bases separating them. Germline CDR1 WSHSY, CDR2 SAAADI. This CDR3 has 14 amino acids. CDR3 DNA sequence: TGCGCCAGCAGTGAGCTCCCCCCTAGCAATGAGCAGTTCTTC. This encodes CASSELPPSNEQFF.

This chain joins TRBV19 and TRBJ1-1; D uncertain. Germline lookup yields CDR1 LNHDA and CDR2 SQIVND (reference sequence). V was trimmed by 4 bases and J by 4 bases, leaving 10 bases between them. This CDR3 is built from 13 residues. The DNA for the CDR3 is TGTGCCAGTAGTAATAGCGCCGCCACTGAAGCTTTCTTT. It is translated as CASSNSAATEAFF.

The chain carries TRBV11-3 and TRBJ2-2; D ambiguous. The CDR3 is 12 residues long. Germline CDR1 SGHNT, CDR2 YENEEA. Trimming pared 5 bases from V and 6 bases from J, leaving 7 bases between. CDR3 nucleotide sequence: TGTGCCAGCAGCGGACGTCCCGGGGAGCTGTTTTTT. Translation gives CASSGRPGELFF.

This clone was seen a single time. The gene calls are TRBV11-2 and TRBJ2-2, with a possible D match to TRBD1 (6 bases). V gave up 1 base and J gave up 4 bases, with 13 bases separating them. CDR3 length: 16 residues. Germline V gene lookup returns CDR1 SGHAT and CDR2 FQNNGV. Here the CDR3 reads CASSLAWTVTTGELFF. Written as DNA, the CDR3 is TGTGCCAGCAGCTTAGCGTGGACAGTGACCACCGGGGAGCTGTTTTTT.

The DNA of the CDR3 is TGTGCCTGGAGTGTAATAGGGGTGGAAGGCTACACCTTC. Amino acids: CAWSVIGVEGYTF. The chain carries TRBV30 and TRBJ1-2; maybe TRBD1 (5 bases). V was trimmed by 0 bases and J by 8 bases, leaving 13 bases between them. Germline V gene sequence: CDR1 GTSNPN, CDR2 SVGIG (reference sequence). The CDR3 extends over 13 amino acids.

The V and J genes are TRBV2 and TRBJ2-7, with D tentatively TRBD1 or TRBD2 (5 bases each). Germline CDR1 SNHLY, CDR2 FYNNEI. V was cut by 5 bases and J by 0 bases, with 11 bases left in between. This CDR3 is built from 14 residues. The CDR3 sequence is CASSLRDGSYEQYF. The CDR3 DNA is TGTGCCAGCAGTCTCCGGGACGGCTCCTACGAGCAGTACTTC.

This chain connects TRBV19 to TRBJ2-3; 10 bases align to TRBD1. Trimming removed 6 bases from V and 4 bases from J; junction bases left unmatched: 4. CDR1 LNHDA and CDR2 SQIVND come from the germline V gene (reference sequence). The CDR3 has 14 amino acids. The CDR3 DNA reads as TGTGCCAGTAGAAGACAGGGGGCGGCAGATACGCAGTATTTT. Its translation: CASRRQGAADTQYF.

This rearrangement joins TRBV7-2 to TRBJ2-2; no reliable D call. The CDR3 is 14 residues long. V gave up 2 bases and J gave up 2 bases, with 6 bases separating them. Looked up from germline, CDR1 is SGHTA and CDR2 is FQGNSA. In DNA, the CDR3 is TGTGCCAGCAGCTTATGGTACAACACCGGGGAGCTGTTTTTT. Amino acid sequence: CASSLWYNTGELFF. The entire variable domain, with the rest obtained from reference TRBV7-2 and TRBJ2-2, is as follows: GAGVSQSPSNKVTEKGKDVELRCDPISGHTALYWYRQSLGQGLEFLIYFQGNSAPDKSGLPSDRFSAERTGGSVSTLTIQRTQQEDSAVYLCASSLWYNTGELFFGEGSRLTVL.

The rearrangement uses TRBV6-1 and TRBJ1-5; D is unresolved. Germline V gene lookup returns CDR1 MNHNS and CDR2 SASEGT. The CDR3 length is 18 residues. Trimming left V 1 base short and J 4 bases short, with 20 bases between. This CDR3 is CASSEGREGFSGNQPQHF. For the CDR3, the DNA is TGTGCCAGCAGTGAAGGTCGTGAAGGTTTCTCGGGAAATCAGCCCCAGCATTTT.

The chain employs TRBV27 and TRBJ2-7, with 9 bases aligning to TRBD1. V lost 2 bases and J lost 5; bases outside the gene matches: 10. CDR3 length equals 16 residues. CDR1 MNHEY and CDR2 SMNVEV come from the germline V gene (reference sequence). The CDR3 coding sequence is TGTGCCAGCAGTTTAGTCCTTACAGGGGGCGGGGACGAGCAGTACTTC. Translated: CASSLVLTGGGDEQYF.

As for this clone: Other DNA sequences of this sample code for an identical CDR3. This chain links TRBV27 with TRBJ1-2; 9 bases are a match to TRBD1. Trimming cost V 6 bases and J 6 bases; bases outside gene matches: 11. The CDR3 length is 15 residues. Germline values: CDR1 MNHEY, CDR2 SMNVEV (reference sequence). CDR3 sequence (DNA): TGTGCCAGCAGCCTCCCCGGGACAGGGCTCGATGGCTACACCTTC. Encoded protein: CASSLPGTGLDGYTF.

This clone was seen a few times. The chain is built from TRBV5-1 and TRBJ2-7; D uncertain. Germline V lookup: CDR1 SGHRS, CDR2 YFSETQ. Trimming pared 3 bases from V and 6 bases from J, leaving 10 bases between. The CDR3 covers 12 residues. The CDR3 sequence: CASSYTGPEQYF. CDR3 DNA: TGCGCCAGCAGCTATACGGGCCCCGAGCAGTACTTC.

This chain joins TRBV7-6 and TRBJ2-1; D is uncertain. CDR3 length equals 14 residues. V was pared by 4 bases and J by 8 bases, with 15 bases between. The germline CDR1 and CDR2 sequences are SGHVS and FNYEAQ. The CDR3 protein is CASSSRLDGHEQFF. CDR3 bases: TGTGCCAGCAGCTCCCGATTGGACGGCCATGAGCAGTTCTTC.

As to this clone: Additional DNA sequences in this sample encode the identical CDR3. This chain joins TRBV19 and TRBJ1-1; D perhaps matches TRBD1 (5 bases). Trimming took 3 bases from V and 4 from J, leaving 12 bases between them. The CDR3 runs to 14 residues. From germline, CDR1 is LNHDA and CDR2 SQIVND (reference sequence). This CDR3 reads CASSIRDYGTEAFF. The CDR3 coding sequence is TGTGCCAGTAGTATCAGGGATTATGGCACTGAAGCTTTCTTT.

This chain links TRBV4-1 with TRBJ2-5; D uncertain. The CDR3 covers 14 residues. CDR1 is MGHRA and CDR2 is YSYEKL in the germline V gene. V lost 4 bases, J lost 1 base, and 10 bases lay in between. The CDR3 DNA is TGCGCCAGCAGCCGATATGTAGTCCAAGAGACCCAGTACTTC. It yields the protein CASSRYVVQETQYF.

The chain recombines TRBV28 with TRBJ2-7, with TRBD2 matching 7 bases. Germline CDR1 MDHEN, CDR2 SYDVKM. The CDR3 is 14 residues long. The J segment lost 0 bases and the V segment lost 6 bases, leaving 5 bases of the junction unmatched. CDR3 sequence (DNA): TGTGCCAGCAGGGGAGGGAGCAGCTCCTACGAGCAGTACTTC. Translating it yields CASRGGSSSYEQYF.

This sequence joins TRBV6-6 and TRBJ2-5; D possibly corresponds to TRBD2 (5 bases). The CDR3 is 16 amino acids. CDR1 MNHNY and CDR2 SVGAGI come from the germline V gene (reference sequence). V lost 2 bases to trimming and J lost 3 bases, with 16 bases between them. CDR3 nucleotides: TGTGCCAGCAGTTACGCGGCGGGCTCTCTAGAAGAGACCCAGTACTTC. This sequence encodes CASSYAAGSLEETQYF.